These T cell receptor beta chains were read from a single sample in a study of regulatory T cells in long-lasting Graves disease. TCRdb analysed the multiplex PCR reads with MiXCR anew, one entry per CDR3 protein. The sample lists approximately 360,000 distinct CDR3 sequences, around 11% occurring once. The same specimen was also included in a second study, on T cells in Graves' hyperthyroidism and ophthalmopathy.

Sequencing was performed on peripheral blood mononuclear cells (PBMCs), taken at new diagnosis, from a patient treated with antithyroid drugs. Every receptor here comes from a young woman with Graves disease. CDR3s include the opening cysteine and the closing phenylalanine or tryptophan. D genes are given only for firm matches.

TRBV12-3/TRBV12-4	TRBJ2-2	NA	CASSASMGVGELFF
TRBV12-3/TRBV12-4	TRBJ1-5	NA	CASSLGTLGRQPQHF
TRBV20-1	TRBJ1-5	NA	CSASTRGAYSQPQHF
TRBV3-1	TRBJ1-2	NA	CASRNGGSAYGYTF
TRBV20-1	TRBJ2-5	NA	CSVERYLTQYF
TRBV7-9	TRBJ2-2	NA	CASSLGGAGELFF
TRBV30	TRBJ2-6	NA	CAWSVGAWVAGANVLTF
TRBV9	TRBJ2-5	TRBD2	CASSVVAGGGETQYF
TRBV10-1	TRBJ2-1	NA	CASSEKLGQGSSYNEQFF
TRBV11-3	TRBJ2-5	NA	CASSPGHVREETQYF
TRBV2	TRBJ1-1	NA	CASRGDVRGTEAFF
TRBV19	TRBJ2-1	NA	CASRTHDKRRLFF
TRBV12-3/TRBV12-4	TRBJ2-2	NA	CASSPEGMGPTGELFF
TRBV6-9	TRBJ2-7	TRBD2	CASSYRGGLAVDYEQYF
TRBV3-1	TRBJ2-2	NA	CASRLRGELFF
TRBV7-9	TRBJ2-1	TRBD2	CASSDWGGGTYNEQFF
TRBV12-3/TRBV12-4	TRBJ1-4	TRBD1	CASSLIGDRDGEKLFF
TRBV5-1	TRBJ2-1	NA	CASSLVAGLEYEQFF
TRBV20-1	TRBJ2-5	NA	CSAWGAVQETQYF
TRBV7-9	TRBJ2-3	NA	CASSHDDPPDTQYF
TRBV4-2	TRBJ2-3	TRBD2	CASSQVPSGNRGTDTQYF
TRBV28	TRBJ1-5	TRBD1	CASKDRESLRGPQHF
TRBV20-1	TRBJ1-1	NA	CSARGGEDTEAFF
TRBV5-1	TRBJ2-1	TRBD2	CASSLTYTKREGYNEQFF
TRBV11-2	TRBJ1-3	TRBD1	CASSPHSGQAGNTIYF
TRBV11-2	TRBJ1-2	TRBD1	CASSSAGGTMLTNYGYTF
TRBV29-1	TRBJ2-2	NA	CSVLRDATGELFF
TRBV12-3/TRBV12-4	TRBJ2-7	NA	CASSPRGPYEQYF
TRBV6-1	TRBJ2-1	TRBD1	CASSEPGQGANEQFF
TRBV7-2	TRBJ1-2	TRBD1	CASSLVGGQGTGYTF
TRBV12-3/TRBV12-4	TRBJ2-3	TRBD2	CASSPIHTSGSTDTQYF
TRBV20-1	TRBJ1-1	NA	CSARDPVETYTEAFF
TRBV27	TRBJ2-3	TRBD2	CASSSRLAGGSTDTQYF
TRBV7-9	TRBJ2-1	NA	CASSLFRIRGEQFF
TRBV28	TRBJ2-3	TRBD2	CASSPRLWASGRADTQYF
TRBV10-3	TRBJ1-2	NA	CAISRQGSLNYGYTF
TRBV12-3/TRBV12-4	TRBJ1-2	NA	CASSDNRVGWYGYTF
TRBV20-1	TRBJ1-6	NA	CSASDPFGGAPNNSPLHF
TRBV5-1	TRBJ2-1	TRBD1	CASSPDREIHNEQFF
TRBV7-8	TRBJ1-2	NA	CASSEETPNYGYTF